This T cell receptor beta chain stems from a study of glioma-infiltrating T cells after dendritic cell vaccination. TCRB CDR3 was amplified from 2 ug genomic DNA or less. Profiling relied on immunoSEQ multiplex PCR, and the TCRdb table lists in-frame clones only, not all of them. The sample records about 92,000 clones, 70% to 90% being singletons. The CDR3 spans 13 residues. Germline values: CDR1 LNHDA, CDR2 SQIVND (reference sequence). Trimming removed 3 bases at V and 5 bases at J, with 10 bases between. The material was blood, obtained before dendritic cell vaccination. The rearrangement uses TRBV19 and TRBJ1-2; no firm D call. The origin of this receptor is a human donor with glioblastoma. This chain's CDR3 is CASSIMLGYGYTF. The CDR3 nucleotides read TGTGCCAGTAGTATCATGCTCGGTTATGGCTACACCTTC.